This TCR beta chain stems from a study of OX40 agonist ivuxolimab in advanced cancers. Study information: Those treated in dose escalation had hepatocellular carcinoma, melanoma, renal cell cancer or head and neck cancer. The study reported partial responses in three patients: one hepatocellular carcinoma, two cutaneous melanoma.

The repertoire was sequenced with immunoSEQ multiplex PCR; TCRdb's copy has only in-frame clones and lacks some. Seen here are around 31,000 clones, approximately 88% observed once, and the top ten hold around three fifths. Between the trimmed V and J ends, which lost 1 base and 1 base, there was a span of 12 bases. This CDR3 has 15 amino acids. Germline lookup yields CDR1 SGHRS and CDR2 YFSETQ. Study-level points and caveats: The mean number of expanded clones was higher in CD8+ T cells than in CD4+.

Concerning this clone: The antigen remains undetermined.

The source is an adult with an advanced solid tumor such as melanoma, head and neck, liver or kidney cancer. This chain connects TRBV5-1 to TRBJ2-7, with a tentative D call TRBD1 (6 bases). This specimen consisted of CD4+ or CD8+ T cells sorted from blood, obtained in a trial of the OX40 agonist ivuxolimab. CDR3 sequence reads: CASSLRGQPSYEQYF. In nucleotides, the CDR3 is TGCGCCAGCAGCTTGCGCGGACAGCCTTCCTACGAGCAGTACTTC.